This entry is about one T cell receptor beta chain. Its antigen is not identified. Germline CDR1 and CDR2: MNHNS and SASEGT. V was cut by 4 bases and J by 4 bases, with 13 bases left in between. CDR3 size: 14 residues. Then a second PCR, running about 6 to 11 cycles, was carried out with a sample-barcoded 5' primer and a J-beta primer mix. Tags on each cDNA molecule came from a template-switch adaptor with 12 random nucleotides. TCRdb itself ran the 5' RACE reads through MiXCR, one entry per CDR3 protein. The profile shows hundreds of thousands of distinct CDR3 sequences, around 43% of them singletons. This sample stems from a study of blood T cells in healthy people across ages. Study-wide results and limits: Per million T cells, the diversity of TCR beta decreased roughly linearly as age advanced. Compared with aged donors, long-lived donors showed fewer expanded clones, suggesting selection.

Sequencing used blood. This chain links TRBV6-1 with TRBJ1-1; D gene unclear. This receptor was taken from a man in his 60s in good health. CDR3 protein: CASSATHTTTEAFF. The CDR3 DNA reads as TGTGCCAGCAGTGCCACCCACACGACCACTGAAGCTTTCTTT.